This entry lists 15 T cell receptor beta chains sequenced from one sample in a study of T cell responses to AZD1222 COVID-19 vaccine. TCRdb keeps only in-frame clones here, not all; method: immunoSEQ multiplex PCR. The sample shows about 150,000 clones, more than 90% of them seen only once. The sequenced sample was peripheral blood, obtained on day 0 of AZD1222 vaccination. The receptors shown here come from an adult in good health.

This chain connects TRBV3-1 (or the pseudogene TRBV3-2) to TRBJ2-5, with 7 nucleotides matching TRBD1. The CDR3 sequence is 16 residues long. V shed 5 bases, J shed 4 bases, and the junction held 13 bases outside the gene matches. The germline V gene encodes CDR1 LGHDT and CDR2 YNNKEL (reference sequence). The CDR3 sequence: CASSERQGDWGETQYF. The CDR3 DNA follows: TGTGCCAGCAGCGAACGACAGGGCGATTGGGGAGAGACCCAGTACTTC.

On this clone: At one end, the junction sequence differs from germline, possibly due to a read error. The chain has TRBV30 and TRBJ1-1; the D is unclear. This CDR3 contains 12 residues. Germline CDR1 is GTSNPN and CDR2 is SVGIG (reference sequence). This chain's CDR3 is CCYLRRNTEAFF. The DNA for the CDR3 is TGCTGTTACCTCAGACGGAACACTGAAGCTTTCTTT.

The J gene is TRBJ2-6, the V gene TRBV19; D gene ambiguous. The germline V gene encodes CDR1 LNHDA and CDR2 SQIVND (reference sequence). CDR3 length: 15 amino acids. V was trimmed by 5 bases and J by 3 bases, leaving 11 bases between them. The DNA for the CDR3 is TGTGCCAGTAGTGACCGCGGCCTTGGGGCCAACGTCCTGACTTTC. It codes for CASSDRGLGANVLTF.

This chain joins TRBV27 and TRBJ2-1; possible D gene TRBD1, 6 bases. The V gene's germline CDR1 is MNHEY and CDR2 SMNVEV (reference sequence). V was shortened by 5 bases and J by 6 bases, with 14 bases between the two germline ends. The CDR3 consists of 14 residues. The CDR3 DNA reads TGTGCCAGCAGTATTCGAGACAGGCTCAATGAGCAGTTCTTC. This encodes CASSIRDRLNEQFF.

This chain's CDR3 is CASSLWAQHGYTF. The CDR3 DNA follows: TGTGCCAGCAGCTTATGGGCGCAGCATGGCTACACCTTC. The V call is TRBV7-9, the J call TRBJ1-2, with D uncertain. The CDR3 is made up of 13 amino acids. Germline lookup yields CDR1 SEHNR and CDR2 FQNEAQ (reference sequence). The V end lost 2 bases, the J end lost 6 bases, and 10 bases lay between the germline ends.

The rearrangement uses TRBV6-5 and TRBJ2-7; 8 bases align to TRBD1. CDR3 size: 12 residues. V gave up 5 bases and J gave up 5 bases; unmatched junction bases: 2. Germline CDR1 MNHEY, CDR2 SVGAGI. The CDR3, as DNA: TGTGCCAGCAGTCTACAGGGGGACGAGCAGTACTTC. It encodes CASSLQGDEQYF.

In this sample, this clone turned up a few times. The V and J genes are TRBV6-4 and TRBJ2-2; 7 bases align to TRBD2. V gave up 3 bases and J gave up 7 bases; unmatched junction bases: 5. CDR1 MRHNA and CDR2 SNTAGT come from the germline V gene. This CDR3 has 14 residues. CDR3 in amino acids: CASSEDGGSGELFF. DNA of the CDR3: TGTGCCAGCAGTGAAGACGGGGGGAGCGGGGAGCTGTTTTTT.

The rearrangement joins TRBV12-1 to TRBJ2-7; the table's D call of TRBD2 was not tested on the DNA. TRBV12-1 counts as a pseudogene. The CDR3 spans 15 residues. The CDR3 DNA sequence: TGTGCCAGCAGCACAACTAGCGGTTCCACCTACGAGCAGTACTTC. It yields the protein CASSTTSGSTYEQYF.

The chain employs TRBV4-1 and TRBJ1-5, with TRBD1 as a possible D gene (6 bases). This CDR3 region has 15 residues. Trimming left V 2 bases short and J 3 bases short, with 11 bases between. Germline V CDR1 and CDR2: MGHRA, YSYEKL. CDR3 residues: CASSQTYRVNQPQHF. The CDR3, as DNA: TGCGCCAGCAGCCAAACGTACAGGGTCAATCAGCCCCAGCATTTT.

The CDR3 sequence is CASSTGTANYGYTF. CDR3 nucleotide sequence: TGCGCCAGCAGTACTGGGACAGCTAACTATGGCTACACCTTC. The chain couples TRBV5-1 to TRBJ1-2; 7 bases map to TRBD1. Trimming took 5 bases from V and 0 from J; bases not matched to a gene: 4. The CDR3 loop spans 14 amino acids. Germline V gives CDR1 SGHRS, CDR2 YFSETQ.

V gene TRBV7-6 combines with J gene TRBJ1-2; 8 nucleotides line up with TRBD1. Germline V gene lookup returns CDR1 SGHVS and CDR2 FNYEAQ. This CDR3 is 15 amino acids long. After removal of 1 base from V and 7 bases from J, the junction contained 8 bases not matched to a gene. The CDR3 reads CASSLGGQGEGGYTF. In DNA form, the CDR3 reads TGTGCCAGCAGCTTAGGAGGACAGGGAGAAGGTGGCTACACCTTC.

The chain is built from TRBV2 and TRBJ1-2; TRBD1 is a possible D gene (5 bases). The CDR3 sequence is 11 residues long. The germline V gene encodes CDR1 SNHLY and CDR2 FYNNEI. The V end was cut by 5 bases, the J end by 8 bases, with 9 bases between. CDR3 in amino acids: CASSLGEGYTF. The CDR3 DNA reads as TGTGCCAGCAGTCTAGGGGAGGGCTACACCTTC.

The rearrangement joins TRBV12-3 or TRBV12-4 to TRBJ1-4; no firm D call. V lost 7 bases to trimming and J lost 2 bases, with 2 bases between them. The CDR3 sequence is 11 residues long. CDR3 DNA: TGTGCCAGCACCACTAATGAAAAACTGTTTTTT. This encodes CASTTNEKLFF.

The chain has TRBV10-1 and TRBJ2-1; TRBD2 matches 14 bases. The trim removed 7 bases at V and 6 bases at J, leaving 11 bases unmatched. CDR3 length: 17 residues. The germline V gene encodes CDR1 WNHNN and CDR2 SYGVQD (reference sequence). CDR3 protein: CASTGLAGGPLGNEQFF. The CDR3 nucleotides are TGCGCCAGCACTGGACTAGCGGGGGGCCCACTAGGCAATGAGCAGTTCTTC.

The chain recombines TRBV12-3 or TRBV12-4 with TRBJ1-5; D gene uncertain. The CDR3 is 13 residues long. V lost 7 bases and J lost 0, with 7 bases in between. The CDR3 nucleotides read TGTGCCAGCAAGTTCGGTAGCAATCAGCCCCAGCATTTT. This codes for CASKFGSNQPQHF.